This TCR beta chain came from a study of identical twins. This clonotype has a handful of counts. Its antigen is undetermined. TCRdb reprocessed the 5' RACE reads with MiXCR, giving one entry per CDR3 protein. Counted here are approximately 590,000 distinct CDR3 sequences, more than 9% occurring once; the ten biggest clones make up around 3.2%. All donors were healthy Caucasians. Germline V gene data show CDR1 as SGHRS and CDR2 as YFSETQ. Trimming took off 6 bases at V and 0 bases at J, with 16 bases between the two ends. The CDR3 loop spans 15 amino acids. The study, taken as a whole, reports: Researchers caution that invariant MAIT and iNKT cells could partly confound zero-insertion analyses. The same donors were not followed; conclusions instead depended on cross-sectional statistical analysis. An excess of low generation probability was shown by twin-shared out-of-frame alpha sequences.

The sample was also linked to a second study, of yellow fever vaccine responses in identical twins.

Sample: PBMCs. The genes are TRBV5-1 and TRBJ2-7; possibly TRBD2 for D (6 bases). The source is a woman aged 18-30 years in good health. The chain's CDR3 is CASNLGREISYEQYF. The CDR3 bases are TGCGCCAGCAACCTGGGGCGGGAAATCTCCTACGAGCAGTACTTC. The variable domain in full, with the rest retrieved from reference TRBV5-1 and TRBJ2-7, is KAGVTQTPRYLIKTRGQQVTLSCSPISGHRSVSWYQQTPGQGLQFLFEYFSETQRNKGNFPGRFSGRQFSNSRSEMNVSTLELGDSALYLCASNLGREISYEQYFGPGTRLTVT.